The rows below give T cell receptor beta chains drawn from one sample of a study of cytomegalovirus exposure and HLA in healthy donors. Here immunoSEQ multiplex PCR was the method, and the copy in TCRdb shows in-frame clones only, minus some. The data hold about 72,000 clones, with around 94% observed a single time. Input material: PBMCs. The receptors stem from a woman aged 18-30 years in good health and CMV-seropositive. Each CDR3 is given with its conserved first and last residue. Each record gives: J gene, D gene, V gene, clone size, CDR3 length, CDR3 DNA, CDR3 protein. D genes are given only for firm matches. For some rows the clone size is stated as once, few or many, or as a class when expanded; others skip it.

j_call: TRBJ2-7; d_call: -; v_call: TRBV10-2; clone_size: -; cdr3_length: 11; cdr3_nt: TGCGCCAGCAGTGAGAGCGTCGAGCAGTACTTC; cdr3_aa: CASSESVEQYF
j_call: TRBJ1-5; d_call: TRBD1; v_call: TRBV27; clone_size: -; cdr3_length: 14; cdr3_nt: TGTGCCAGCACCACCCGGACAGGGGTCCAGCCCCAGCATTTT; cdr3_aa: CASTTRTGVQPQHF
j_call: TRBJ1-6; d_call: TRBD1; v_call: TRBV19; clone_size: -; cdr3_length: 16; cdr3_nt: TGTGCCAGTAGTATAGACCGGACAGGGGTTAGGTCACCCCTCCACTTT; cdr3_aa: CASSIDRTGVRSPLHF
j_call: TRBJ2-4; d_call: TRBD2; v_call: TRBV7-2; clone_size: -; cdr3_length: 16; cdr3_nt: TGTGCCAGCAGCTCCCTACTAGCGGGGGGGCCGGACATTCAGTACTTC; cdr3_aa: CASSSLLAGGPDIQYF
j_call: TRBJ1-2; d_call: -; v_call: TRBV4-1; clone_size: -; cdr3_length: 15; cdr3_nt: TGCGCCAGCAGCCAAGGAATTCCCATAGCGAATGGCTACACCTTC; cdr3_aa: CASSQGIPIANGYTF
j_call: TRBJ2-1; d_call: -; v_call: TRBV6-5; clone_size: -; cdr3_length: 14; cdr3_nt: TGTGCCAGCAGGTACGGTAGCTCCTACAATGAGCAGTTCTTC; cdr3_aa: CASRYGSSYNEQFF
j_call: TRBJ1-1; d_call: -; v_call: TRBV29-1; clone_size: -; cdr3_length: 12; cdr3_nt: TGCAGCGTTGGACAGCGTAACACTGAAGCTTTCTTT; cdr3_aa: CSVGQRNTEAFF
j_call: TRBJ2-7; d_call: -; v_call: TRBV6-1; clone_size: -; cdr3_length: 13; cdr3_nt: TGTGCCAGCAGTGAGGTCGCGCATCTAGGGCAGTACTTC; cdr3_aa: CASSEVAHLGQYF
j_call: TRBJ2-7; d_call: -; v_call: TRBV6-5; clone_size: -; cdr3_length: 13; cdr3_nt: TGTGCCAGCAGTTACCTGAGCTCCTACGAGCAGTACTTC; cdr3_aa: CASSYLSSYEQYF
j_call: TRBJ1-1; d_call: -; v_call: TRBV15; clone_size: -; cdr3_length: 16; cdr3_nt: TGTGCCACCAGCAGAGGGAGCTCACTGGGGAGTGCTGAAGCTTTCTTT; cdr3_aa: CATSRGSSLGSAEAFF
j_call: TRBJ1-5; d_call: -; v_call: TRBV19; clone_size: -; cdr3_length: 13; cdr3_nt: TGTGCCAGTAGTCCAGGTCCCACTCAGCCCCAGCATTTT; cdr3_aa: CASSPGPTQPQHF
j_call: TRBJ2-7; d_call: TRBD1; v_call: TRBV11-3; clone_size: -; cdr3_length: 15; cdr3_nt: TGTGCCAGCAGCCAGGTAACCCAGGGGGCGTACGAGCAGTACTTC; cdr3_aa: CASSQVTQGAYEQYF
j_call: TRBJ1-2; d_call: -; v_call: TRBV27; clone_size: -; cdr3_length: 17; cdr3_nt: TGTGCCAGCAGTTTATCGGGGGCGGGGGGCGCTTTAGGTGGCTACACCTTC; cdr3_aa: CASSLSGAGGALGGYTF
j_call: TRBJ1-5; d_call: -; v_call: TRBV30; clone_size: -; cdr3_length: 14; cdr3_nt: TGTGCCTGGAGCACAGCCAGCCTCAATCAGCCCCAGCATTTT; cdr3_aa: CAWSTASLNQPQHF
j_call: TRBJ2-5; d_call: -; v_call: TRBV21-1; clone_size: -; cdr3_length: 14; cdr3_nt: TGTGCCAGCAGCAAAGCGCAGGGGAAAGAGACCCAGTACTTC; cdr3_aa: CASSKAQGKETQYF
j_call: TRBJ2-1; d_call: -; v_call: TRBV20-1; clone_size: -; cdr3_length: 11; cdr3_nt: TGCTGCGGATTCTCCTACAATGAGCAGTTCTTC; cdr3_aa: CCGFSYNEQFF
j_call: TRBJ1-3; d_call: TRBD1; v_call: TRBV7-9; clone_size: -; cdr3_length: 14; cdr3_nt: TGTGCCAGCAGCAGGACAGGGCCTGGAAACACCATATATTTT; cdr3_aa: CASSRTGPGNTIYF
j_call: TRBJ1-1; d_call: -; v_call: TRBV4-2; clone_size: once; cdr3_length: 15; cdr3_nt: TGTGCCAGCAGCCAACGGTGGGGGGGAGACACTGAAGCTTTCTTT; cdr3_aa: CASSQRWGGDTEAFF
j_call: TRBJ2-1; d_call: TRBD2; v_call: TRBV6-1; clone_size: -; cdr3_length: 18; cdr3_nt: TGTGCCAGCAGTGAAGAGGGTAGCGGGTCCGCCACCTACAATGAGCAGTTCTTC; cdr3_aa: CASSEEGSGSATYNEQFF
j_call: TRBJ2-7; d_call: -; v_call: TRBV10-2; clone_size: -; cdr3_length: 14; cdr3_nt: TGCGCCAGCCGTCCACCGGGACAACCGGGCGAGCAGTACTTC; cdr3_aa: CASRPPGQPGEQYF
j_call: TRBJ2-1; d_call: -; v_call: TRBV4-1; clone_size: -; cdr3_length: 13; cdr3_nt: TGCGCCAGCAGCCAAGTTTTTAGAGATGAGCAGTTCTTC; cdr3_aa: CASSQVFRDEQFF
j_call: TRBJ1-1; d_call: -; v_call: TRBV11-3; clone_size: -; cdr3_length: 14; cdr3_nt: TGTGCCAGCAGCTTGGGCAGGGCGAACACTGAAGCTTTCTTT; cdr3_aa: CASSLGRANTEAFF
j_call: TRBJ2-3; d_call: TRBD1; v_call: TRBV6-4; clone_size: -; cdr3_length: 14; cdr3_nt: TGTGCCAGCAGCGAAGACAGGGACCCCAAGACGCAGTATTTT; cdr3_aa: CASSEDRDPKTQYF
j_call: TRBJ1-4; d_call: -; v_call: TRBV20-1; clone_size: once; cdr3_length: 11; cdr3_nt: TGCAGTGTAGGAGGGACTGAAAAACTGTTTTTT; cdr3_aa: CSVGGTEKLFF
j_call: TRBJ2-1; d_call: TRBD2; v_call: TRBV27; clone_size: -; cdr3_length: 15; cdr3_nt: TGTGCCAGCAGGCTTGGGACTAGCGGGAGGGGTGAGCAGTTCTTC; cdr3_aa: CASRLGTSGRGEQFF
j_call: TRBJ2-7; d_call: -; v_call: TRBV30; clone_size: -; cdr3_length: 13; cdr3_nt: TGTGCCTGGAGTGGGCCCCAGGGCCACGAGCAGTACTTC; cdr3_aa: CAWSGPQGHEQYF
j_call: TRBJ2-3; d_call: TRBD1; v_call: TRBV6-5; clone_size: -; cdr3_length: 16; cdr3_nt: TGTGCCAGCAGTTACAAAGGACAGGGTGTAACAGATACGCAGTATTTT; cdr3_aa: CASSYKGQGVTDTQYF
j_call: TRBJ2-5; d_call: TRBD1; v_call: TRBV7-8; clone_size: -; cdr3_length: 19; cdr3_nt: TGTGCCAGCAGCTTAGCGCTTATCGGTGGGGACAGGGGGCAAGAGACCCAGTACTTC; cdr3_aa: CASSLALIGGDRGQETQYF
j_call: TRBJ2-7; d_call: -; v_call: TRBV6-5; clone_size: -; cdr3_length: 15; cdr3_nt: TGTGCCAGCAGTTACTCGACGGGTAGCTCCTACGAGCAGTACTTC; cdr3_aa: CASSYSTGSSYEQYF
j_call: TRBJ1-1; d_call: -; v_call: TRBV2; clone_size: -; cdr3_length: 15; cdr3_nt: TGTGCCAGCAGTGAAAGGGGGGGGCGGAACACTGAAGCTTTCTTT; cdr3_aa: CASSERGGRNTEAFF
j_call: TRBJ2-5; d_call: -; v_call: TRBV30; clone_size: -; cdr3_length: 16; cdr3_nt: TGTGCCTGGAGTGTACCGACTAAGCTTCGCCAAGAGACCCAGTACTTC; cdr3_aa: CAWSVPTKLRQETQYF
j_call: TRBJ2-7; d_call: -; v_call: TRBV7-3; clone_size: -; cdr3_length: 13; cdr3_nt: TGTGCCAGCAGCTTCGGGAGATCCTACGAGCAGTACTTC; cdr3_aa: CASSFGRSYEQYF
j_call: TRBJ1-2; d_call: TRBD1; v_call: TRBV18; clone_size: once; cdr3_length: 17; cdr3_nt: TGTGCCAGCTCACCTGGACAGGGAGCCCGAGCTAACTATGGCTACACCTTC; cdr3_aa: CASSPGQGARANYGYTF
j_call: TRBJ1-1; d_call: TRBD1; v_call: TRBV5-1; clone_size: -; cdr3_length: 13; cdr3_nt: TGCGCCAGCAGCTTCCGGGACAGAGGGGAAGCTTTCTTT; cdr3_aa: CASSFRDRGEAFF
j_call: TRBJ2-7; d_call: -; v_call: TRBV29-1; clone_size: -; cdr3_length: 12; cdr3_nt: TGCAGCGTTGTCGAGGGTCCCTACGAGCAGTACTTC; cdr3_aa: CSVVEGPYEQYF
j_call: TRBJ1-2; d_call: TRBD1; v_call: TRBV15; clone_size: -; cdr3_length: 15; cdr3_nt: TGTGCCACCAGCAGCCCGACAGGGGCCTACTATGGCTACACCTTC; cdr3_aa: CATSSPTGAYYGYTF
j_call: TRBJ2-3; d_call: TRBD2; v_call: TRBV6-5; clone_size: -; cdr3_length: 15; cdr3_nt: TGTGCCAGCAGCCTACTAGCGGGAGGCCCGGATACGCAGTATTTT; cdr3_aa: CASSLLAGGPDTQYF
j_call: TRBJ2-4; d_call: -; v_call: TRBV5-4; clone_size: -; cdr3_length: 15; cdr3_nt: TGTGCCAGCAGCTTCGTTCCAGGAGGCGGAAACATTCAGTACTTC; cdr3_aa: CASSFVPGGGNIQYF
j_call: TRBJ1-4; d_call: TRBD1; v_call: TRBV9; clone_size: -; cdr3_length: 14; cdr3_nt: TGTGCCAGCAGCGCAGGACAGGGGAATGAAAAACTGTTTTTT; cdr3_aa: CASSAGQGNEKLFF
j_call: TRBJ2-3; d_call: TRBD2; v_call: TRBV4-3; clone_size: -; cdr3_length: 16; cdr3_nt: TGCGCCAGCAGCCAAGATCTCTCCGGGAGGGGCAATACGCAGTATTTT; cdr3_aa: CASSQDLSGRGNTQYF
j_call: TRBJ1-1; d_call: -; v_call: TRBV30; clone_size: -; cdr3_length: 12; cdr3_nt: TGTGCCTGGAACGTTGGGGCAGCTGAAGCTTTCTTT; cdr3_aa: CAWNVGAAEAFF
j_call: TRBJ2-7; d_call: -; v_call: TRBV5-1; clone_size: -; cdr3_length: 14; cdr3_nt: TGCGCCAGCACCGCAGAGGGAAACTCCTACGAGCAGTACTTC; cdr3_aa: CASTAEGNSYEQYF
j_call: TRBJ2-5; d_call: TRBD2; v_call: TRBV9; clone_size: -; cdr3_length: 19; cdr3_nt: TGTGCCAGCAGCGTAGGGGCGGCTAGCGGGCAGGGCGTGGTGGAGACCCAGTACTTC; cdr3_aa: CASSVGAASGQGVVETQYF
j_call: TRBJ1-4; d_call: -; v_call: TRBV6-1; clone_size: -; cdr3_length: 15; cdr3_nt: TGTGCCAGCAGCCTCGAGGGGGGGGAGGGTGAAAAACTGTTTTTT; cdr3_aa: CASSLEGGEGEKLFF
j_call: TRBJ2-3; d_call: -; v_call: TRBV7-6; clone_size: -; cdr3_length: 15; cdr3_nt: TGTGCCAGCAGCTTAGAGGCTCCTAGACTAGATACGCAGTATTTT; cdr3_aa: CASSLEAPRLDTQYF
j_call: TRBJ2-5; d_call: TRBD2; v_call: TRBV28; clone_size: -; cdr3_length: 12; cdr3_nt: TGTGCCAGCACCCTCGAGGGGAGGGCCCAGTACTTC; cdr3_aa: CASTLEGRAQYF
j_call: TRBJ1-5; d_call: TRBD1; v_call: TRBV19; clone_size: -; cdr3_length: 15; cdr3_nt: TGTGCCAGTAGTATAGCGGCAGGGGGCGATCAGCCCCAGCATTTT; cdr3_aa: CASSIAAGGDQPQHF
j_call: TRBJ2-1; d_call: -; v_call: TRBV15; clone_size: -; cdr3_length: 15; cdr3_nt: TGTGCCACCAGCAGAGGGCGGGAAACCTACAATGAGCAGTTCTTC; cdr3_aa: CATSRGRETYNEQFF
j_call: TRBJ2-7; d_call: TRBD2; v_call: TRBV5-4; clone_size: -; cdr3_length: 16; cdr3_nt: TGTGCCAGCAGCCCCGGGCCCGGGACTAGCGGGCTCGAGCAGTACTTC; cdr3_aa: CASSPGPGTSGLEQYF
j_call: TRBJ2-7; d_call: -; v_call: TRBV29-1; clone_size: medium-sized; cdr3_length: 11; cdr3_nt: TGCAGCGTTGCGGGATCGGGCGAGCAGTACTTC; cdr3_aa: CSVAGSGEQYF
j_call: TRBJ1-1; d_call: -; v_call: TRBV7-9; clone_size: once; cdr3_length: 12; cdr3_nt: TGTGCCAGCAGCTTACGGTCCACTGAAGCTTTCTTT; cdr3_aa: CASSLRSTEAFF
j_call: TRBJ1-6; d_call: -; v_call: TRBV5-4; clone_size: -; cdr3_length: 13; cdr3_nt: TGTGCCAGCAGCTCCCGGAGGGATTCACCCCTCCACTTT; cdr3_aa: CASSSRRDSPLHF
j_call: TRBJ1-2; d_call: TRBD1; v_call: TRBV9; clone_size: -; cdr3_length: 14; cdr3_nt: TGTGCCAGCAGCGTAGGGACAGGGAGCTATGGCTACACCTTC; cdr3_aa: CASSVGTGSYGYTF